This T cell receptor beta chain was sequenced during a study of OX40 agonist ivuxolimab in advanced cancers. Study overall: Hepatocellular carcinoma, melanoma, renal cell or head and neck cancer occurred in dose-escalation patients. Findings and caveats of the study: Undetermined was the antigen specificity of the expanded peripheral T cells.

Note on this clone: The antigen remains unidentified.

Only in-frame clones appear in the TCRdb table, and some are missing; sequencing was by immunoSEQ multiplex PCR. The sample has some 63,000 clones, more than 75% seen once. Germline CDR1 is SGHRS and CDR2 is YFSETQ. V gave up 5 bases and J gave up 7 bases; unmatched junction bases: 4. The length of the CDR3 is 15 residues. The sample consisted of CD4+ or CD8+ T cells sorted from blood, taken in a trial of the OX40 agonist ivuxolimab. The source is an adult with an advanced solid tumor such as melanoma, head and neck, liver or kidney cancer. The rearrangement joins TRBV5-1 to TRBJ2-2; 14 bases agree with TRBD2. CDR3: CASSQGTSGGGELFF. DNA of the CDR3: TGCGCCAGCAGTCAAGGGACTAGCGGGGGCGGGGAGCTGTTTTTT.